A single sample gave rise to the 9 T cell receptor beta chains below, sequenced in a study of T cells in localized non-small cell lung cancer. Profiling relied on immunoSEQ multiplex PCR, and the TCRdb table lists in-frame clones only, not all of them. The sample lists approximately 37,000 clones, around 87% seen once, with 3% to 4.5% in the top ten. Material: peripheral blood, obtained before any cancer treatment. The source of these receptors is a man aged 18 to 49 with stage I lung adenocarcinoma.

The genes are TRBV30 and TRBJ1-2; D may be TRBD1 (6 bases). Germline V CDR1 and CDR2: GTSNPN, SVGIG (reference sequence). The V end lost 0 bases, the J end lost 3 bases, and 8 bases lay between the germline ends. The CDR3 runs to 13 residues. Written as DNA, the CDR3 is TGTGCCTGGAGTGTGGGGGGGCACTATGGCTACACCTTC. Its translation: CAWSVGGHYGYTF.

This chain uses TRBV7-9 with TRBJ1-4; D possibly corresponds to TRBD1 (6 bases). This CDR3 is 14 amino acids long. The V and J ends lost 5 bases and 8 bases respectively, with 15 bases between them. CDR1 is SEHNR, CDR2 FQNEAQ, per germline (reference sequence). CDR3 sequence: CASSPGAGQEKLFF. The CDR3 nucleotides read TGTGCCAGCAGCCCAGGGGCCGGGCAGGAAAAACTGTTTTTT.

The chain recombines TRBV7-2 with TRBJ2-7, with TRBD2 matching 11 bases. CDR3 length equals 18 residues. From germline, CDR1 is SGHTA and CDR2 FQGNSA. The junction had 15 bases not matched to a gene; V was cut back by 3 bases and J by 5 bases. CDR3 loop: CASSFGLVAGGHRNEQYF. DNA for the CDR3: TGTGCCAGCAGCTTCGGCCTTGTAGCGGGGGGGCACCGTAACGAGCAGTACTTC.

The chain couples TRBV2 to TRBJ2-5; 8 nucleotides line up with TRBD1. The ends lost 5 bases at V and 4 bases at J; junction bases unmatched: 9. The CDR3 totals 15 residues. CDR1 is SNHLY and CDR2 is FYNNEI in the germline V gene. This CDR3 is CASSRGTGERETQYF. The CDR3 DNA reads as TGTGCCAGCAGTAGAGGGACAGGAGAGCGAGAGACCCAGTACTTC. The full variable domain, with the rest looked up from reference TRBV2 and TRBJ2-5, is EPEVTQTPSHQVTQMGQEVILRCVPISNHLYFYWYRQILGQKVEFLVSFYNNEISEKSEIFDDQFSVERPDGSNFTLKIRSTKLEDSAMYFCASSRGTGERETQYFGPGTRLLVL.

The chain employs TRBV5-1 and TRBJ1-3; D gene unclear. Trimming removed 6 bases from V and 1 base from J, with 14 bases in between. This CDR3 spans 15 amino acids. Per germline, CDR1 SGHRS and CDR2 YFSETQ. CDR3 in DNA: TGCGCCAGCACAAACTCAGTAGGGTCTGGAAACACCATATATTTT. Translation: CASTNSVGSGNTIYF.

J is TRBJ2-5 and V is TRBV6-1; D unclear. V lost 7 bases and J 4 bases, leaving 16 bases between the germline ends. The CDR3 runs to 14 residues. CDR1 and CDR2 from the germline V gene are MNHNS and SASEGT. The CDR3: CASMERARRETQYF. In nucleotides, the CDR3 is TGTGCCAGCATGGAACGGGCACGTAGAGAGACCCAGTACTTC.

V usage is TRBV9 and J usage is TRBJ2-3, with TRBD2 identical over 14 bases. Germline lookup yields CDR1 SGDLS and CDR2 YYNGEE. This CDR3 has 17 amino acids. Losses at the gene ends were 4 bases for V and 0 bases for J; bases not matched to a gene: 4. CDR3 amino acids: CASSWTSGGLSTDTQYF. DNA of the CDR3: TGTGCCAGCAGCTGGACTAGCGGGGGGCTCAGCACAGATACGCAGTATTTT.

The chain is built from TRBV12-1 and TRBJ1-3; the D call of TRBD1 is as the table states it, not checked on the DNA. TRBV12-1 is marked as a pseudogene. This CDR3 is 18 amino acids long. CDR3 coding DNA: TGTGCCAGCAGCTCCACCACCGGGACAGGGCTAACTGGAAACACCATATATTTT. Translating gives CASSSTTGTGLTGNTIYF.

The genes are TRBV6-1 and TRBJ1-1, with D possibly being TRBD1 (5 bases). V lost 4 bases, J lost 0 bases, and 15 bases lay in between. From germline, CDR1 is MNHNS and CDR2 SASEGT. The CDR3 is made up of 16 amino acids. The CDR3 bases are TGTGCCAGCAGTGGCTTAGGACACCTTGTGAACACTGAAGCTTTCTTT. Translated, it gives CASSGLGHLVNTEAFF.